This TCR beta chain originates from a study of cytomegalovirus exposure and HLA in healthy donors. Findings of the study overall: Evidence from a later analysis indicated that most CMV-associated TCR beta chains looked HLA-restricted. According to the study, 160 or so TCR beta chains were cytomegalovirus-associated. About 87% or about 30% of the time was how often most TCR beta V segments were productive, according to an earlier analysis.

The CDR3 runs to 18 residues. Vbeta (60) and Jbeta (13) primers were used in the PCR. Here immunoSEQ multiplex PCR was the method, and the copy in TCRdb shows in-frame clones only, minus some. The sample contains some 71,000 clones, around 76% of which appear only once. With regard to this clone: Its antigen is not identified.

The TCR sequence derives from a man younger than 35 in good health and CMV-seronegative. The gene calls are TRBV21-1 and TRBJ1-1. TRBV21-1 is a pseudogene. Sequenced sample: PBMCs. The CDR3 bases are TGTGCCAGCAGCTGGATATGGCGGGGCGGGGCAGGGAACACTGAAGCTTTCTTT. Its translation: CASSWIWRGGAGNTEAFF.